In its sample, the clone carrying this T cell receptor beta chain was seen once. Its cognate antigen is unknown. This entry is derived from a study of blood T cells in healthy people across ages. Overall study findings and caveats: Possibly, changes in expanded clonotypes were confounded because donor CMV status was unknown.

V lost 3 bases and J lost 1; bases outside the gene matches: 9. The CDR3 is made up of 17 amino acids. Germline V CDR1 and CDR2: KGHSH, LQKENI. No fewer than 5 micrograms of total RNA were isolated from every sample. Using a J-beta primer mix together with a sample-barcoded 5' primer, a second PCR was run for about 6 to 12 cycles. Each CDR3 protein is one row after TCRdb ran MiXCR on the 5' RACE reads. The sample carries some 1.5 million distinct CDR3 sequences, approximately 43% recorded once. This TCR came from a young woman in good health. The chain recombines TRBV18 with TRBJ2-3; 8 nucleotides align to TRBD2. Sequencing was carried out using blood. CDR3 DNA: TGTGCCAGCTCACCGACCACCGGGGGGGGCGGCACAGATACGCAGTATTTT. Translated, it gives CASSPTTGGGGTDTQYF. Looking up the rest from reference TRBV18 and TRBJ2-3 gives the full variable domain: NAGVMQNPRHLVRRRGQEARLRCSPMKGHSHVYWYRQLPEEGLKFMVYLQKENIIDESGMPKERFSAEFPKEGPSILRIQQVVRGDSAAYFCASSPTTGGGGTDTQYFGPGTRLTVL.